Given below is one T cell receptor beta chain in context. This specimen belongs to a study of blood T cell repertoires in COVID-19. This CDR3 comprises 13 residues. V was shortened by 2 bases and J by 5 bases, with 8 bases between the two germline ends. CDR1 and CDR2 (germline): MNHEY, SVGAGI. Clones were sequenced by immunoSEQ multiplex PCR, and TCRdb holds only the in-frame ones, with some missing. The sample contains over 40,000 clones, 70% to 90% of which appear only once. This sequence joins TRBV6-5 and TRBJ2-3; weak D call: TRBD2 (5 bases). The source material was peripheral blood. The sequence was obtained from a man at least 80 years old with acute or convalescent COVID-19. The CDR3, as DNA: TGTGCCAGCAGTTACAAGCGGATAGATACGCAGTATTTT. Encoded protein: CASSYKRIDTQYF.